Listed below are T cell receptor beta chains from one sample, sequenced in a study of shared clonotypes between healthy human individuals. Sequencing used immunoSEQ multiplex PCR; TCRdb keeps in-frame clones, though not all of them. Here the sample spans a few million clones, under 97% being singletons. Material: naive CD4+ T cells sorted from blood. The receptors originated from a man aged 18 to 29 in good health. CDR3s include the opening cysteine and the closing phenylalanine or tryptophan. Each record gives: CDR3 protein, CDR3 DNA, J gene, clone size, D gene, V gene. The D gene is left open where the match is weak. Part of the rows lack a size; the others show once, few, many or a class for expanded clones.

CDR3 protein: CASSIYHRSTDTQYF
CDR3 DNA: TGTGCCAGTAGTATCTACCACCGGAGCACAGATACGCAGTATTTT
J gene: TRBJ2-3
clone size: NA
D gene: NA
V gene: TRBV19

CDR3 protein: CAWSPTGRSRAGNTIYF
CDR3 DNA: TGTGCCTGGAGTCCAACGGGGAGGTCCAGGGCTGGAAACACCATATATTTT
J gene: TRBJ1-3
clone size: NA
D gene: NA
V gene: TRBV30

CDR3 protein: CAISEGGDRYTQYF
CDR3 DNA: TGTGCCATCAGTGAAGGTGGGGACCGTTATACGCAGTATTTT
J gene: TRBJ2-3
clone size: NA
D gene: NA
V gene: TRBV10-3

CDR3 protein: CASRRAPYNEQFF
CDR3 DNA: TGTGCCAGTAGGAGGGCCCCTTACAATGAGCAGTTCTTC
J gene: TRBJ2-1
clone size: once
D gene: NA
V gene: TRBV19

CDR3 protein: CASSQGGQLNTEAFF
CDR3 DNA: TGTGCCAGCTCACAAGGCGGGCAGTTGAACACTGAAGCTTTCTTT
J gene: TRBJ1-1
clone size: NA
D gene: NA
V gene: TRBV18

CDR3 protein: CASSLELEKPLHF
CDR3 DNA: TGCGCCAGCAGCTTGGAACTGGAAAAACCCCTCCACTTT
J gene: TRBJ1-6
clone size: NA
D gene: NA
V gene: TRBV5-1

CDR3 protein: CASRIGGGRGYTF
CDR3 DNA: TGTGCCAGCCGTATCGGCGGGGGGCGCGGCTACACCTTC
J gene: TRBJ1-2
clone size: NA
D gene: NA
V gene: TRBV5-4

CDR3 protein: CASSAGLAGGPRNEQFF
CDR3 DNA: TGTGCCAGCAGCGCGGGACTAGCGGGAGGGCCGAGGAATGAGCAGTTCTTC
J gene: TRBJ2-1
clone size: once
D gene: TRBD2
V gene: TRBV5-4

CDR3 protein: CAWSAYSNQPQHF
CDR3 DNA: TGTGCCTGGAGTGCTTATAGCAATCAGCCCCAGCATTTT
J gene: TRBJ1-5
clone size: NA
D gene: NA
V gene: TRBV30

CDR3 protein: CASSDRTVGKNIQYF
CDR3 DNA: TGCGCCAGCAGTGACCGAACTGTGGGCAAAAACATTCAGTACTTC
J gene: TRBJ2-4
clone size: NA
D gene: NA
V gene: TRBV10-2

CDR3 protein: CASSQYADGYTF
CDR3 DNA: TGTGCCAGCAGCCAATATGCGGACGGCTACACCTTC
J gene: TRBJ1-2
clone size: NA
D gene: NA
V gene: TRBV16

CDR3 protein: CASTEQGYNTGELFF
CDR3 DNA: TGCGCCAGCACCGAGCAGGGATATAACACCGGGGAGCTGTTTTTT
J gene: TRBJ2-2
clone size: NA
D gene: NA
V gene: TRBV5-1

CDR3 protein: CASSLSYLSNQPQHF
CDR3 DNA: TGTGCCAGCAGTTTATCTTACCTTAGCAATCAGCCCCAGCATTTT
J gene: TRBJ1-5
clone size: NA
D gene: NA
V gene: TRBV27

CDR3 protein: CASSQRRERNTEAFF
CDR3 DNA: TGCGCCAGCAGCCAAAGAAGGGAAAGAAACACTGAAGCTTTCTTT
J gene: TRBJ1-1
clone size: NA
D gene: NA
V gene: TRBV4-3

CDR3 protein: CASSPRQGRAAYEQYF
CDR3 DNA: TGCGCCAGCAGCCCAAGACAGGGGCGGGCTGCCTACGAGCAGTACTTC
J gene: TRBJ2-7
clone size: NA
D gene: TRBD1
V gene: TRBV10-1

CDR3 protein: CASKEGVTDTYGYTF
CDR3 DNA: TGTGCCAGCAAAGAAGGGGTAACAGATACCTATGGCTACACCTTC
J gene: TRBJ1-2
clone size: NA
D gene: NA
V gene: TRBV2

CDR3 protein: CASSLFLGQGNEQYF
CDR3 DNA: TGCGCCAGCAGCTTGTTTTTGGGACAGGGTAACGAGCAGTACTTC
J gene: TRBJ2-7
clone size: NA
D gene: TRBD1
V gene: TRBV5-1

CDR3 protein: CASSIELAGVGRETQYF
CDR3 DNA: TGTGCCAGTAGTATAGAACTAGCGGGAGTCGGGCGAGAGACCCAGTACTTC
J gene: TRBJ2-5
clone size: NA
D gene: TRBD2
V gene: TRBV19